The table lists the clone carrying this T cell receptor beta chain with many counts. Patients were all untreated before their thyroid surgery. TCRdb re-analyzed the PCR reads using MiXCR. Altogether tens of thousands of clones are present, approximately 20% being singletons, with the ten largest covering over 3%. The V end lost 8 bases, the J end lost 1 base, and 20 bases lay between the germline ends. The germline gives CDR1 LNHDA, CDR2 SQIVND (reference sequence). This CDR3 has 16 residues. This entry is derived from a study of metastatic and nonmetastatic thyroid tumors. Across the whole study: Where malignant and benign thyroid patients were concerned, repertoires were compared across blood and tumor or nodule tissue.

The rearrangement uses TRBV19 and TRBJ1-1, with D perhaps matching TRBD1 (5 bases). The sequencing input was blood. The receptor's source is a male donor with papillary thyroid cancer or a benign thyroid nodule (not recorded which). Some clones in this sample may be carry-over from other donors' samples. Here the CDR3 DNA reads TGTGCCAGTGGGTATTTCGACAGCCTAGAGAACACTGAAGCTTTCTTT. Translation gives CASGYFDSLENTEAFF.